The 28 T cell receptor beta chains presented below share a single source sample, sequenced in a study of blood T cells in healthy people across ages. PCR was performed a second time for about 7 to 12 cycles using a sample-barcoded 5' primer and a J-beta primer mix. One entry per CDR3 protein, called by TCRdb with MiXCR from the 5' RACE reads. The sample lists 920,000 or so distinct CDR3 sequences, 35% to 55% occurring once. Material: blood. Every receptor here comes from a woman aged 55 to 70 in good health.

The chain links TRBV20-1 to TRBJ2-1; 12 nucleotides match TRBD2. Germline V gene lookup returns CDR1 DFQATT and CDR2 SNEGSKA (reference sequence). V dropped 2 bases and J dropped 5; count of bases not matched to a gene: 16. CDR3 size: 19 residues. For the CDR3, the DNA is TGCAGTGCTAGACCACCATACGCGGGACTAGCGGGCGAGCACAATGAGCAGTTCTTC. It yields the protein CSARPPYAGLAGEHNEQFF.

This clonotype has a count of ten or more. The chain combines TRBV12-3 or TRBV12-4 with TRBJ2-1, with 7 bases fitting TRBD1. J lost 5 bases, V lost 6 bases, and 4 bases had no gene match. This CDR3 spans 13 amino acids. The CDR3 protein is CASRPQGDNEQFF. CDR3 DNA sequence: TGTGCCAGCAGACCCCAGGGGGACAATGAGCAGTTCTTC.

The chain is built from TRBV27 and TRBJ2-1; TRBD2 matches 10 bases. From germline, CDR1 is MNHEY and CDR2 SMNVEV (reference sequence). V trimming: 4 bases; J trimming: 1 base; junction bases outside the gene matches: 13. This CDR3 has 19 amino acids. As DNA, the CDR3 is TGTGCCAGCAGTTCGAGGGGGAGACTAGCGGGCAGTTCCTACAATGAGCAGTTCTTC. It is translated as CASSSRGRLAGSSYNEQFF.

V usage is TRBV24-1 and J usage is TRBJ1-2; D not certain. The V gene's germline CDR1 is KGHDR and CDR2 SFDVKD. V was pared by 4 bases and J by 2 bases, with 10 bases between. This CDR3 is 14 amino acids long. The CDR3 is CATSDAGRNYGYTF. CDR3 nucleotide sequence: TGTGCCACCAGTGACGCCGGACGGAACTATGGCTACACCTTC.

The table lists this clonotype with a few counts. V usage is TRBV12-3 or TRBV12-4 and J usage is TRBJ1-6; D not certain. CDR3 length: 13 amino acids. The germline V and J ends were trimmed by 5 bases and 6 bases, with 8 bases remaining between them. The chain's CDR3 is CASSQTSNSPLHF. Written as DNA, the CDR3 is TGTGCCAGCAGTCAGACATCTAATTCACCCCTCCACTTT.

This clonotype was recorded a few times. The chain combines TRBV27 with TRBJ2-2, with 10 positions matching TRBD1. Germline trimming cut 1 base from V and 2 bases from J; bases unmatched to any gene: 7. The length of the CDR3 is 18 residues. Germline assignment: CDR1 MNHEY and CDR2 SMNVEV (reference sequence). The CDR3, as DNA: TGTGCCAGCAGTTTATGGGGACAGGGGATAGGAAACACCGGGGAGCTGTTTTTT. Amino acid sequence: CASSLWGQGIGNTGELFF.

V gene TRBV28 combines with J gene TRBJ2-5; maybe TRBD1 (6 bases). CDR1 and CDR2 (germline): MDHEN, SYDVKM. V shed 3 bases and J shed 2 bases, with 19 bases lying between them. The CDR3 spans 17 residues. DNA of the CDR3: TGTGCCAGCAGTTTCGCCAAGCGCCAAGGGACACAAGAGACCCAGTACTTC. This translates into CASSFAKRQGTQETQYF.

V and J are TRBV24-1 and TRBJ2-3; 8 bases are shared with TRBD2. The CDR3 spans 17 residues. V gave up 4 bases and J gave up 1 base; unmatched junction bases: 9. Germline values: CDR1 KGHDR, CDR2 SFDVKD. The DNA for the CDR3 is TGTGCCACCAGTGACGTTGCCGAGACTAGCGGCACAGATACGCAGTATTTT. Translating it yields CATSDVAETSGTDTQYF.

The chain recombines TRBV20-1 with TRBJ2-3, with 14 bases fitting TRBD2. The CDR3 length is 17 residues. Looked up from germline, CDR1 is DFQATT and CDR2 is SNEGSKA (reference sequence). V was clipped by 5 bases and J by 3 bases; unmatched bases: 10. This chain's CDR3 is CSAFGLAGGQVTDTQYF. DNA for the CDR3: TGCAGTGCTTTCGGACTAGCGGGGGGTCAGGTTACAGATACGCAGTATTTT.

The rearrangement links TRBV9 to TRBJ2-3, with 7 bases fitting TRBD2. The CDR3 length is 16 residues. J was trimmed by 4 bases and V by 0 bases; bases with no gene match: 8. CDR1 is SGDLS and CDR2 is YYNGEE in the germline V gene. The CDR3 reads CASSVGRGRTSDTQYF. The CDR3, as DNA: TGTGCCAGCAGCGTAGGTCGCGGGAGAACGTCAGATACGCAGTATTTT. Together with reference TRBV9 and TRBJ2-3, the CDR3 gives the full variable domain: DSGVTQTPKHLITATGQRVTLRCSPRSGDLSVYWYQQSLDQGLQFLIQYYNGEERAKGNILERFSAQQFPDLHSELNLSSLELGDSALYFCASSVGRGRTSDTQYFGPGTRLTVL.

This clonotype was observed once. This chain uses TRBV14 with TRBJ2-5; possible D gene TRBD2, 6 bases. V lost 3 bases, J lost 4 bases, and 18 bases lay in between. CDR3 length: 16 amino acids. Germline CDR1 is SGHDN and CDR2 is FVKESK. The CDR3 reads CASSQLLAGFRETQYF. Written as DNA, the CDR3 is TGTGCCAGCAGCCAGTTACTAGCAGGGTTCCGAGAGACCCAGTACTTC. Full variable domain (remainder filled in from reference TRBV14 and TRBJ2-5): EAGVTQFPSHSVIEKGQTVTLRCDPISGHDNLYWYRRVMGKEIKFLLHFVKESKQDESGMPNNRFLAERTGGTYSTLKVQPAELEDSGVYFCASSQLLAGFRETQYFGPGTRLLVL.

There are a few counts of this clonotype. The chain carries TRBV29-1 and TRBJ1-2, with TRBD1 as a possible D gene (5 bases). The CDR3 runs 12 residues. From germline, CDR1 is SQVTM and CDR2 ANQGSEA. With 4 bases removed from V and 7 bases from J, the gap between germline ends came to 13 bases. This CDR3 reads CSVGPGLGGYTF. DNA for the CDR3: TGCAGCGTTGGTCCGGGGCTTGGTGGCTACACCTTC.

This clonotype was seen only a few times. The chain is built from TRBV20-1 and TRBJ2-1, with D perhaps TRBD1 (8 bases). The CDR3 length is 13 residues. V was trimmed by 5 bases and J by 7 bases, leaving 15 bases between them. The germline CDR1 and CDR2 sequences are DFQATT and SNEGSKA (reference sequence). CDR3 nucleotide sequence: TGCAGTGCTGAAGGACAGGGAGGGAATGAGCAGTTCTTC. This translates into CSAEGQGGNEQFF.

This clonotype was detected a few times. This chain joins TRBV20-1 and TRBJ2-5; D might be TRBD2 (6 bases). V lost 3 bases and J 5 bases, leaving 10 bases between the germline ends. CDR3 size: 12 residues. Germline loops: CDR1 DFQATT, CDR2 SNEGSKA (reference sequence). The CDR3 sequence is CSARRGPETQYF. Here the CDR3 DNA reads TGCAGTGCTAGGCGGGGACCGGAGACCCAGTACTTC.

The V and J genes are TRBV3-1 and TRBJ2-1, with D perhaps given as TRBD1 or TRBD2 (5 bases each). Trimming removed 3 bases at V and 10 bases at J, with 16 bases between. The CDR3 runs to 14 residues. Germline CDR1 reads LGHDT; CDR2 reads YNNKEL (reference sequence). In DNA form, the CDR3 reads TGTGCCAGCAGCCAGGCCCCGGGACCTCTAGAGCAGTTCTTC. Translation: CASSQAPGPLEQFF.

This clonotype was counted between two and nine times. The V and J genes are TRBV7-9 and TRBJ2-4; perhaps TRBD1 as D (6 bases). Trimming cost V 6 bases and J 2 bases, with 14 bases left between them. This CDR3 has 15 residues. Germline CDR1 reads SEHNR; CDR2 reads FQNEAQ (reference sequence). The CDR3 sequence: CASRQTGSPKNIQYF. The DNA of the CDR3 is TGTGCCAGCAGGCAAACAGGGAGCCCCAAAAACATTCAGTACTTC.

A single count supports this clonotype. The chain employs TRBV5-1 and TRBJ2-1; D is perhaps TRBD2 (5 bases). V lost 6 bases and J lost 4, with 14 bases in between. Germline V gene lookup returns CDR1 SGHRS and CDR2 YFSETQ. The CDR3 extends over 14 amino acids. DNA of the CDR3: TGCGCCAGCACTCTGGGAGCGCCTTACAATGAGCAGTTCTTC. Translated, it gives CASTLGAPYNEQFF.

The chain recombines TRBV28 with TRBJ2-6; D unclear. Trimming took 3 bases from V and 4 from J, leaving 13 bases between them. The CDR3 runs to 16 residues. Germline CDR1 is MDHEN and CDR2 is SYDVKM. The CDR3 bases are TGTGCCAGCAGTTTTTTCGGTCCGGTAGGGGCCAACGTCCTGACTTTC. Amino acids: CASSFFGPVGANVLTF.

This clonotype has a handful of counts. The chain has TRBV11-2 and TRBJ2-3; 9 bases align to TRBD2. CDR3 length: 15 residues. V shed 0 bases, J shed 6 bases, and the junction held 4 bases outside the gene matches. From germline, CDR1 is SGHAT and CDR2 FQNNGV. The CDR3 region is CASSLDQRGVDTQYF. CDR3 sequence (DNA): TGTGCCAGCAGCTTAGATCAGCGGGGGGTTGATACGCAGTATTTT.

The chain joins TRBV6-6 to TRBJ1-6; 7 bases agree with TRBD1. Germline CDR1 reads MNHNY; CDR2 reads SVGAGI (reference sequence). This CDR3 spans 15 amino acids. V lost 5 bases, J lost 8 bases, and 9 bases stayed unmatched. CDR3: CASSPGTVQYSPLHF. CDR3 coding DNA: TGTGCCAGCAGTCCCGGGACAGTGCAATATTCACCCCTCCACTTT.

This rearrangement joins TRBV30 to TRBJ2-1, with 9 bases aligning to TRBD1. Germline V gene data show CDR1 as GTSNPN and CDR2 as SVGIG (reference sequence). Germline trimming cut 3 bases from V and 5 bases from J; bases unmatched to any gene: 5. The CDR3 length is 14 residues. CDR3 in amino acids: CAWSAGTGNNEQFF. The CDR3 DNA sequence: TGTGCCTGGAGCGCCGGGACAGGGAACAATGAGCAGTTCTTC.

This clonotype appeared a few times. The V gene is TRBV9, the J gene TRBJ2-1; D remains unclear. V was trimmed by 0 bases and J by 6 bases, leaving 10 bases between them. The CDR3 spans 14 residues. Germline loops: CDR1 SGDLS, CDR2 YYNGEE. The CDR3 spells CASSVGARINEQFF. Written as DNA, the CDR3 is TGTGCCAGCAGCGTAGGGGCTAGGATCAATGAGCAGTTCTTC.

The chain employs TRBV3-1 and TRBJ2-1; 9 bases map to TRBD2. V lost 1 base, J lost 7 bases, and 5 bases stayed unmatched. CDR3 size: 15 residues. CDR1 is LGHDT, CDR2 YNNKEL, per germline (reference sequence). The CDR3 nucleotides read TGTGCCAGCAGCCAAGGTAGCGGGAGTAATAATGAGCAGTTCTTC. It translates to CASSQGSGSNNEQFF.

The chain couples TRBV5-1 to TRBJ2-7; the D call may be TRBD1 or TRBD2 (5 bases each). The length of the CDR3 is 13 residues. Germline lookup yields CDR1 SGHRS and CDR2 YFSETQ. V lost 7 bases to trimming and J lost 0 bases, with 11 bases between them. CDR3 in amino acids: CASQQDFSYEQYF. The CDR3 DNA follows: TGCGCCAGCCAACAGGACTTCTCCTACGAGCAGTACTTC.

V gene TRBV7-6 combines with J gene TRBJ2-7, with D possibly TRBD2 on 6 matching bases. CDR3 length equals 15 residues. Trimming shortened V by 5 bases and J by 6 bases, and 20 bases separated the two germline ends. Per germline, CDR1 SGHVS and CDR2 FNYEAQ. The CDR3 protein is CASSRDGLPGGEQYF. For the CDR3, the DNA is TGTGCCAGCAGCCGCGATGGACTACCCGGGGGCGAGCAGTACTTC.

V and J are TRBV2 and TRBJ1-2; 9 nucleotides match TRBD1. The trim removed 8 bases at V and 11 bases at J, leaving 9 bases unmatched. This CDR3 is 12 amino acids long. Germline V gene data show CDR1 as SNHLY and CDR2 as FYNNEI. The CDR3 DNA reads as TGTGCCAGCCGGGCGGGACAGGGAGTATACACCTTC. Encoded protein: CASRAGQGVYTF.

V and J are TRBV14 and TRBJ1-2; 7 nucleotides line up with TRBD1. The ends lost 4 bases at V and 6 bases at J; junction bases unmatched: 8. Germline V CDR1 and CDR2: SGHDN, FVKESK. The length of the CDR3 is 14 residues. As DNA, the CDR3 is TGTGCCAGCAGCCGAGACAGGGATGGCCATGGCTACACCTTC. This codes for CASSRDRDGHGYTF.

The genes are TRBV5-1 and TRBJ2-4, with 10 nucleotides matching TRBD2. Near its end, the DNA agrees better with TRBJ2-7, so the J call may be wrong. Looked up from germline, CDR1 is SGHRS and CDR2 is YFSETQ. There are 12 residues in the CDR3. Here the CDR3 DNA reads TGCGCCAGCCAAACTAGCGGGAACGAGCAGTACTTC. It translates to CASQTSGNEQYF.